The 23 T cell receptor beta chains in this list originate from one sample, sequenced in a study of shared clonotypes between healthy human individuals. TCRdb keeps only in-frame clones here, not all; method: immunoSEQ multiplex PCR. The table includes some 700,000 clones, around 90% detected once. Sequencing was done on a sample of memory CD8+ T cells from PBMCs. Stated subset: CD45RO+ cells pooled with CCR7-negative TemRA cells. The receptors were sampled from a young man in good health. Some clones in this sample may be carry-over from other donors' samples.

The V gene is TRBV2, the J gene TRBJ2-1; 11 bases align to TRBD2. The CDR3 contains 16 residues. V shed 1 base, J shed 5 bases, and the junction held 4 bases outside the gene matches. Germline loops: CDR1 SNHLY, CDR2 FYNNEI. CDR3 sequence: CASSEGASGRNNEQFF. As DNA, the CDR3 is TGTGCCAGCAGTGAAGGGGCTAGCGGGAGGAACAATGAGCAGTTCTTC.

The rearrangement uses TRBV19 and TRBJ2-7, with 8 bases identical to TRBD1. CDR1 and CDR2 (germline): LNHDA, SQIVND (reference sequence). CDR3 length equals 13 residues. V dropped 6 bases and J dropped 7; count of bases not matched to a gene: 8. The CDR3 here is CASSPGQGWEQYF. Here the CDR3 DNA reads TGTGCCAGTAGCCCCGGACAGGGTTGGGAGCAGTACTTC. The full variable domain, with the rest looked up from reference TRBV19 and TRBJ2-7, is DGGITQSPKYLFRKEGQNVTLSCEQNLNHDAMYWYRQDPGQGLRLIYYSQIVNDFQKGDIAEGYSVSREKKESFPLTVTSAQKNPTAFYLCASSPGQGWEQYFGPGTRLTVT.

J is TRBJ1-1 and V is TRBV30; D is unresolved. The V and J ends lost 0 bases and 8 bases respectively, with 16 bases between them. The CDR3 is made up of 14 amino acids. Germline V gives CDR1 GTSNPN, CDR2 SVGIG (reference sequence). DNA of the CDR3: TGTGCCTGGAGTGTACCAGAGGACCGGCTGGAAGCTTTCTTT. Its translation: CAWSVPEDRLEAFF. Variable domain in full (rest from reference TRBV30 and TRBJ1-1): SQTIHQWPATLVQPVGSPLSLECTVEGTSNPNLYWYRQAAGRGLQLLFYSVGIGQISSEVPQNLSASRPQDRQFILSSKKLLLSDSGFYLCAWSVPEDRLEAFFGQGTRLTVV.

The chain joins TRBV28 to TRBJ1-3, with a possible D match to TRBD1 (5 bases). Trimming stripped 5 bases from V and 1 base from J, with 9 bases between. Germline V CDR1 and CDR2: MDHEN, SYDVKM. The CDR3 has 14 amino acids. This CDR3 is CASSPTGSGNTIYF. The DNA for the CDR3 is TGTGCCAGCAGTCCTACAGGATCTGGAAACACCATATATTTT.

The sample holds one count of this clone. This sequence may be a read error, since a much larger clone differs from it by one base. Other nucleotide sequences in the sample specify the same CDR3. The V and J genes are TRBV27 and TRBJ2-7; D call uncertain. The CDR3 is 13 amino acids. V lost 0 bases and J 1 base, leaving 4 bases between the germline ends. The germline gives CDR1 MNHEY, CDR2 SMNVEV (reference sequence). CDR3 in DNA: TGTGCCAGCAGTTTATCAGGGTCCTACGAGCAGTACTTC. Translating it yields CASSLSGSYEQYF.

The chain joins TRBV9 to TRBJ2-1, with 14 bases identical to TRBD2. CDR3 size: 20 residues. J lost 8 bases, V lost 0 bases, and 16 bases had no gene match. CDR1 and CDR2 from the germline V gene are SGDLS and YYNGEE. The CDR3 sequence: CASSVGEEEGLAGDIYEQFF. Here the CDR3 DNA reads TGTGCCAGCAGCGTAGGAGAGGAGGAGGGACTAGCGGGAGATATATATGAGCAGTTCTTC.

The chain recombines TRBV11-2 with TRBJ2-3, with TRBD2 identical over 7 bases. The CDR3 totals 15 residues. Germline V gene lookup returns CDR1 SGHAT and CDR2 FQNNGV. Unmatched junction bases numbered 10, after V lost 5 bases and J lost 5 bases. CDR3 bases: TGTGCCAGCAGCATCATTTTGGGGGGGATAGATACGCAGTATTTT. This sequence encodes CASSIILGGIDTQYF.

The chain links TRBV29-1 to TRBJ2-3; D is ambiguous. V lost 8 bases and J lost 6, with 12 bases in between. The CDR3 is made up of 11 amino acids. Germline assignment: CDR1 SQVTM and CDR2 ANQGSEA. The CDR3 region has the DNA TGCAGCCCCTATATCACCGATACGCAGTATTTT. The encoded protein is CSPYITDTQYF.

The chain uses TRBV19 and TRBJ2-7; D tentatively reads TRBD1 or TRBD2 (5 bases each). The CDR3 sequence is 13 residues long. In germline, CDR1 is LNHDA, CDR2 SQIVND (reference sequence). With 5 bases removed from V and 5 bases from J, the gap between germline ends came to 13 bases. In nucleotides, the CDR3 is TGTGCCAGTAGTCCCCCAGGGACCCACGAGCAGTACTTC. Residues: CASSPPGTHEQYF.

Points on this clone: The sample contains more than one DNA sequence encoding this CDR3. The rearrangement links TRBV5-1 to TRBJ2-7, with D unresolved. Germline CDR1 reads SGHRS; CDR2 reads YFSETQ. CDR3 length: 12 amino acids. V was trimmed by 0 bases and J by 4 bases, leaving 5 bases between them. The CDR3 coding sequence is TGCGCCAGCAGCTTGGGTACGTACGAGCAGTACTTC. Protein: CASSLGTYEQYF.

The chain employs TRBV7-2 and TRBJ2-3; tentative D call: TRBD2 (6 bases). Per germline, CDR1 SGHTA and CDR2 FQGNSA. The V and J ends lost 1 base and 6 bases respectively, with 17 bases between them. The CDR3 contains 16 residues. The CDR3 nucleotides are TGTGCCAGCAGCTTAGTTGGTCCGGGAGTAGCCGATACGCAGTATTTT. Its translation: CASSLVGPGVADTQYF.

The chain uses TRBV10-1 and TRBJ2-7; no definite D call. Germline V lookup: CDR1 WNHNN, CDR2 SYGVQD (reference sequence). The V and J ends lost 2 bases and 1 base respectively, with 9 bases between them. The CDR3 length is 14 residues. The DNA for the CDR3 is TGCGCCAGCAGTGAGCAGGTACTTTCCTACGAGCAGTACTTC. Translating gives CASSEQVLSYEQYF.

The chain links TRBV2 to TRBJ2-3, with 10 bases fitting TRBD1. CDR3 size: 18 residues. CDR1 is SNHLY, CDR2 FYNNEI, per germline. The V segment lost 7 bases and the J segment 7 bases; nucleotides outside the gene matches: 20. The CDR3 protein is CASTPGTGASESQNTQYF. CDR3 DNA: TGTGCCAGCACTCCCGGGACAGGGGCCAGTGAATCACAAAATACGCAGTATTTT.

The chain is built from TRBV5-6 and TRBJ1-1, with no clear D. Trimming took 2 bases from V and 4 from J, leaving 12 bases between them. Germline CDR1 and CDR2: SGHDT and YYEEEE. The CDR3 loop spans 14 amino acids. The chain's CDR3 is CASSFGVESTEAFF. The CDR3 region has the DNA TGTGCCAGCAGCTTCGGGGTGGAGAGCACTGAAGCTTTCTTT.

This clone turned up a few times. The CDR3 sequence: CASSEGNGYGYTF. The CDR3 DNA follows: TGCGCCAGCAGTGAGGGGAACGGGTATGGCTACACCTTC. The rearrangement uses TRBV10-1 and TRBJ1-2; D gene ambiguous. V was clipped by 2 bases and J by 5 bases, with 9 bases between them. Germline CDR1 reads WNHNN; CDR2 reads SYGVQD (reference sequence). This CDR3 comprises 13 residues.

V and J are TRBV27 and TRBJ1-2; D may be TRBD1 (6 bases). CDR3 length: 14 residues. Trimming shortened V by 4 bases and J by 10 bases, and 19 bases separated the two germline ends. The germline gives CDR1 MNHEY, CDR2 SMNVEV (reference sequence). CDR3 sequence reads: CASSSNPGATVYTF. The CDR3 DNA is TGTGCCAGCAGTTCTAATCCAGGGGCAACGGTCTACACCTTC.

In the case of this clone: Other nucleotide sequences in the sample specify the same CDR3. The chain joins TRBV5-6 to TRBJ1-2; maybe TRBD1 (5 bases). CDR1 is SGHDT, CDR2 YYEEEE, per germline. V was trimmed by 2 bases and J by 4 bases, leaving 12 bases between them. The CDR3 extends over 14 amino acids. The CDR3 spells CASSFWEGTYGYTF. The CDR3 DNA is TGTGCCAGCAGCTTCTGGGAAGGGACCTATGGCTACACCTTC.

The chain uses TRBV10-1 and TRBJ2-1, with D perhaps being TRBD1 or TRBD2 (5 bases each). Germline-derived CDR1 and CDR2 are WNHNN and SYGVQD (reference sequence). Trimming removed 8 bases from V and 5 bases from J, with 10 bases in between. The CDR3 totals 12 residues. Here the CDR3 DNA reads TGCGCCAGCCTCGGGGCCCACAATGAGCAGTTCTTC. This translates into CASLGAHNEQFF.

The chain joins TRBV28 to TRBJ1-1; tentative D call: TRBD1 (5 bases). Germline CDR1 reads MDHEN; CDR2 reads SYDVKM. This CDR3 region has 13 residues. V was clipped by 2 bases and J by 8 bases, with 12 bases between them. CDR3 sequence reads: CASSLIAGSEAFF. For the CDR3, the DNA is TGTGCCAGCAGTTTAATCGCAGGGTCCGAAGCTTTCTTT. Together with reference TRBV28 and TRBJ1-1, the CDR3 gives the full variable domain: DVKVTQSSRYLVKRTGEKVFLECVQDMDHENMFWYRQDPGLGLRLIYFSYDVKMKEKGDIPEGYSVSREKKERFSLILESASTNQTSMYLCASSLIAGSEAFFGQGTRLTVV.

The chain couples TRBV27 to TRBJ2-7; 8 positions match TRBD2. This CDR3 spans 15 amino acids. With V trimmed by 8 bases and J by 0 bases, 9 bases remained unmatched. Germline CDR1 is MNHEY and CDR2 is SMNVEV (reference sequence). CDR3 region: CASCPLADYSYEQYF. In DNA form, the CDR3 reads TGTGCCAGCTGTCCACTAGCGGACTACTCCTACGAGCAGTACTTC.

CDR3 protein: CASSLVPVDQPQHF. CDR3 in DNA: TGTGCCAGCAGCTTAGTGCCGGTGGATCAGCCCCAGCATTTT. The chain uses TRBV11-2 and TRBJ1-5; D remains unclear. Trimming shortened V by 1 base and J by 5 bases, and 9 bases separated the two germline ends. CDR3 size: 14 residues. The germline V gene has CDR1 SGHAT and CDR2 FQNNGV. Combining the CDR3 with reference TRBV11-2 and TRBJ1-5 gives the whole variable domain EAGVAQSPRYKIIEKRQSVAFWCNPISGHATLYWYQQILGQGPKLLIQFQNNGVVDDSQLPKDRFSAERLKGVDSTLKIQPAKLEDSAVYLCASSLVPVDQPQHFGDGTRLSIL.

The CDR3 is CASSGTGGSGITEAFF. CDR3 in DNA: TGTGCCAGCAGCGGGACAGGGGGCTCGGGAATCACTGAAGCTTTCTTT. This chain uses TRBV5-6 with TRBJ1-1, with 12 bases fitting TRBD1. This CDR3 spans 16 amino acids. Trimming took 4 bases from V and 4 from J; bases not matched to a gene: 8. CDR1 and CDR2 (germline): SGHDT, YYEEEE.

On this clone itself: Other DNA sequences in this specimen translate into the identical CDR3. The rearrangement joins TRBV19 to TRBJ2-7; TRBD1 matches 7 bases. V was clipped by 4 bases and J by 6 bases; unmatched bases: 0. The CDR3 extends over 11 amino acids. Germline V gene lookup returns CDR1 LNHDA and CDR2 SQIVND (reference sequence). The CDR3 protein is CASSTGGEQYF. As DNA, the CDR3 is TGTGCCAGTAGTACAGGGGGCGAGCAGTACTTC. The full variable domain, rest sourced from reference TRBV19 and TRBJ2-7, is DGGITQSPKYLFRKEGQNVTLSCEQNLNHDAMYWYRQDPGQGLRLIYYSQIVNDFQKGDIAEGYSVSREKKESFPLTVTSAQKNPTAFYLCASSTGGEQYFGPGTRLTVT.